The source of this TCR beta chain is a study of shared clonotypes between healthy human individuals. Broader study findings: In the sorted subsets, rarefaction showed sequencing was incomplete despite large depth. Among the subsets, naive ones generally showed larger estimated richness than memory ones. Donor clonotype sharing was expected to depend on sequencing depth.

Produced via immunoSEQ multiplex PCR; TCRdb's table is partial and in-frame only. The data hold about 2.1 million clones, with 93% observed a single time. Turning to this clone: Its antigen remains unidentified.

CDR1 and CDR2 from the germline V gene are SNHLY and FYNNEI. V lost 7 bases, J lost 2 bases, and 29 bases lay in between. The CDR3 is made up of 20 amino acids. CD45RO-negative CD8 cells positively selected for CCR7 made up the naive population, which excluded terminally differentiated effector memory CD45RA+ cells. Sequenced material: naive CD8+ T cells from PBMCs. The chain joins TRBV2 to TRBJ2-2; the D is unclear. The TCR was taken from a man between 18 and 29 years old in good health. Some clones in this sample may be carry-over from other donors' samples. CDR3 residues: CASTPKGAYRTVVNTGELFF. CDR3 DNA sequence: TGTGCCAGCACCCCCAAAGGAGCCTACCGAACCGTAGTAAACACCGGGGAGCTGTTTTTT.